This T cell receptor beta chain was profiled in a study of PD-1 blockade in classical Hodgkin lymphoma. Only a few counts were recorded for this clone. Its antigen is not identified. TCRdb's table, derived via immunoSEQ multiplex PCR, lists solely in-frame clones and lacks some. The sample holds fewer than 90,000 clones, 93% seen once. Overall study results and limits: Healthy donors reportedly exceeded newly diagnosed patients in baseline TCR diversity. Differences between repertoires have undefined causes, possibly disease activity or prior therapy.

Trimming shortened V by 8 bases and J by 2 bases, and 18 bases separated the two germline ends. The CDR3 contains 15 residues. Per germline, CDR1 ENHRY and CDR2 SYGVKD. Noted time point: newly diagnosed, previously untreated cHL patient sample. The sample consisted of peripheral blood mononuclear cells (PBMCs). The V and J genes are TRBV10-3 and TRBJ1-2, with D unresolved. This receptor was taken from a human donor with classical Hodgkin lymphoma. In DNA, the CDR3 is TGTGCCATCCGCGCCGTGGGAGATTCGAACTATGGCTACACCTTC. Translating it yields CAIRAVGDSNYGYTF.